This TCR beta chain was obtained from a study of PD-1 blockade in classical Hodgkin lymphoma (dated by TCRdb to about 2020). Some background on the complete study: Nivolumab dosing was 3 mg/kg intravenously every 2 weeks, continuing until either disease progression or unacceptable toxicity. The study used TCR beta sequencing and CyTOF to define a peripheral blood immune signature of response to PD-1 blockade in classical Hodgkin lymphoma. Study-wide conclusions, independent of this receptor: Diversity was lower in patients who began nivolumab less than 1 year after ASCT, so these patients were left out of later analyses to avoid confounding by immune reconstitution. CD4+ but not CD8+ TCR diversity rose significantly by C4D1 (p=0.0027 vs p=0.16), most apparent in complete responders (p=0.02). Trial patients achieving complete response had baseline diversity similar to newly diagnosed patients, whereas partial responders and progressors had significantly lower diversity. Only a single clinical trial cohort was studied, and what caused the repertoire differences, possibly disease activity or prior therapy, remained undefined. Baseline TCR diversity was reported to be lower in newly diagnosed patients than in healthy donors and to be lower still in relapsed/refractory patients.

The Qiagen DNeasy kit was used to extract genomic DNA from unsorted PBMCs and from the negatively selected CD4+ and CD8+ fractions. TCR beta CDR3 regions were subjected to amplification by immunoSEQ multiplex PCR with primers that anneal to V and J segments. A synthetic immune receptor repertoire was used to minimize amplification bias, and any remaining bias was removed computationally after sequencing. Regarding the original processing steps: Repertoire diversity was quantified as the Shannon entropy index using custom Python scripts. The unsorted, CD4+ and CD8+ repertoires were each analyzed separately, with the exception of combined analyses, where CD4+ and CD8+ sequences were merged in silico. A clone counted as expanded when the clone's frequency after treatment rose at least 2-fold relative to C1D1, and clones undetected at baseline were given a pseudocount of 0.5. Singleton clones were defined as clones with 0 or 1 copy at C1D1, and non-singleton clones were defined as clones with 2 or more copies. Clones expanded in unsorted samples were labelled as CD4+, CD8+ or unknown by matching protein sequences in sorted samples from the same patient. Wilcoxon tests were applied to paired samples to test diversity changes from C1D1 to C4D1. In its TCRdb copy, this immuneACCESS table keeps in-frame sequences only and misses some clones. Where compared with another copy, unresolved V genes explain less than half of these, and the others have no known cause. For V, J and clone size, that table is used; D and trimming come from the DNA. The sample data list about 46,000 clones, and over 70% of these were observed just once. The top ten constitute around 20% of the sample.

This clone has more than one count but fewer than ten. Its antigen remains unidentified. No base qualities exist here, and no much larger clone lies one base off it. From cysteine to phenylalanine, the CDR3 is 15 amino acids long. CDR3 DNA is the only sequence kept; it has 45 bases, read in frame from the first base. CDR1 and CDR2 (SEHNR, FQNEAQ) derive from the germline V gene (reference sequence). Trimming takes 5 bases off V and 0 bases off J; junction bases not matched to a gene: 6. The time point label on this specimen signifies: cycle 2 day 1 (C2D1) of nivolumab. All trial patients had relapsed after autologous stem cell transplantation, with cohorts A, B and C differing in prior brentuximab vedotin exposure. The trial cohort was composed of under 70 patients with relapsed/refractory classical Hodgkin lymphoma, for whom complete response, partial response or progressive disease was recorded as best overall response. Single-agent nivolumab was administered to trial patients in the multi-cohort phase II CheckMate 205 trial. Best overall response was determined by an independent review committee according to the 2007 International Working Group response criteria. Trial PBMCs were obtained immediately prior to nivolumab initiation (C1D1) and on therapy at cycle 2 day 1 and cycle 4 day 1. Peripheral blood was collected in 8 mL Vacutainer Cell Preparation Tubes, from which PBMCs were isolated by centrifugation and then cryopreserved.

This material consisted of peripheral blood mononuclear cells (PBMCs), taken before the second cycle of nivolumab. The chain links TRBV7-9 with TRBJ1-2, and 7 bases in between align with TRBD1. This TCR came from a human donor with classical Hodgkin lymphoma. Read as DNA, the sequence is TGTGCCAGCAGCCTGGGGACAGTAGCTAACTATGGCTACACCTTC. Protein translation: CASSLGTVANYGYTF. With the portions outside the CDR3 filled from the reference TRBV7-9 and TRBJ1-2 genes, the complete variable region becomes DTGVSQNPRHKITKRGQNVTFRCDPISEHNRLYWYRQTLGQGPEFLTYFQNEAQLEKSRLLSDRFSAERPKGSFSTLEIQRTEQGDSAMYLCASSLGTVANYGYTFGSGTRLTVV.